This T cell receptor (beta chain) is drawn from a study of T cells in women clearing cervical HPV infection. On the study more broadly: Control women cleared a single incident HPV16 infection within 12 months.

Sequenced by immunoSEQ multiplex PCR; TCRdb stores in-frame clones only, minus some. Found here are under 40,000 clones; the top ten clones hold 4.3%. About this clone itself: The DNA ends 3 residues before the CDR3 does, and the rest of the CDR3 is filled in from the germline J gene.

The CDR3 length is 15 residues. V lost 2 bases to trimming and J lost 3 bases, with 17 bases between them. Germline assignment: CDR1 GTSNPN and CDR2 SVGIG (reference sequence). This TCR was sampled from a woman between 18 and 75 years old with a cervical HPV16 infection that either progressed to CIN3+ or cleared (not recorded which). The specimen sequenced was blood buffy coat. The V call is TRBV30, the J call TRBJ2-7, with unresolved D. The sequenced CDR3 bases are TGTGCCTGGAGTCCCCGCCTCCTGGCCAGCTACGAG. Amino acid sequence: CAWSPRLLASYE. The CDR3 in its entirety is CAWSPRLLASYEQYF.